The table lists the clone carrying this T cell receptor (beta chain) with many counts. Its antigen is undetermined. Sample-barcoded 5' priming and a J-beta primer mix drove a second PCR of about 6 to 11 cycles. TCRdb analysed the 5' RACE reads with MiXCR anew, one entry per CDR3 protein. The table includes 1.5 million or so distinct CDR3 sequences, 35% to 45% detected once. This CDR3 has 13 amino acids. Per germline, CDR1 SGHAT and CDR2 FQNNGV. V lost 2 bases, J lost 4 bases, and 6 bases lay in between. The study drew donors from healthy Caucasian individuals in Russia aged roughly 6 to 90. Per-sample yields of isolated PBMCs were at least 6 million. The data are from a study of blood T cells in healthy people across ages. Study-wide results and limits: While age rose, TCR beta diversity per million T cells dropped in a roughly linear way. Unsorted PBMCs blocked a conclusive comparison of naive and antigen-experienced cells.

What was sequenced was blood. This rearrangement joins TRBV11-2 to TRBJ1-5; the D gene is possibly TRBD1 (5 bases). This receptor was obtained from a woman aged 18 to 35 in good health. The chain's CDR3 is CASSLHRNQPQHF. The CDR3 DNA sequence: TGTGCCAGCAGCTTACACAGGAATCAGCCCCAGCATTTT.